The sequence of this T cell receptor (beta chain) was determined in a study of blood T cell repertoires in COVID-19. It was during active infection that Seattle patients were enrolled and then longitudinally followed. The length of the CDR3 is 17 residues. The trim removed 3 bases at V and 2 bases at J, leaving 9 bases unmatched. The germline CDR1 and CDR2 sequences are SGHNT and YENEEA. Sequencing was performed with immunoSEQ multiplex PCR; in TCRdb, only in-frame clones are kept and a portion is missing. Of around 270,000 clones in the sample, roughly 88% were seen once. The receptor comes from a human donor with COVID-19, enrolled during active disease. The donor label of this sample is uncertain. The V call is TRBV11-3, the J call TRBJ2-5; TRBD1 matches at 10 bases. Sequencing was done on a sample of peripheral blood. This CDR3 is CASSLGRPGQGQETQYF. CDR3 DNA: TGTGCCAGCAGCTTGGGCCGACCGGGACAGGGGCAAGAGACCCAGTACTTC.